The rows below give T cell receptor beta chains drawn from one sample of a study of blood T cells in healthy people across ages. One entry per CDR3 protein, called by TCRdb with MiXCR from the 5' RACE reads. The table has approximately 880,000 distinct CDR3 sequences, around 48% seen once; the top ten hold 13%. Specimen: blood. These TCRs come from a man aged 30-40 years in good health. Both conserved end residues are part of each CDR3. The D gene is left open where the match is weak. The size of a clone is reported for some rows only, either as once, few or many, or as a class for expanded clones.

d_call clone_size j_call cdr3_length v_call cdr3_aa cdr3_nt
. . TRBJ1-5 16 TRBV6-1 CASSERGGTHNQPQHF TGTGCCAGCAGTGAACGAGGGGGGACGCACAATCAGCCCCAGCATTTT
. . TRBJ1-5 13 TRBV9 CASSPSDLGPQHF TGTGCCAGCAGCCCGAGCGACCTAGGGCCCCAGCATTTT
TRBD1 . TRBJ2-7 15 TRBV6-6 CASSGPGQGAHEQYF TGTGCCAGCAGTGGCCCTGGACAGGGGGCCCACGAGCAGTACTTC
. . TRBJ2-5 13 TRBV7-2 CASSFGPTETQYF TGTGCCAGCAGCTTCGGTCCAACAGAGACCCAGTACTTC
TRBD2 few TRBJ2-5 18 TRBV7-2 CASSLGRLAVPVGETQYF TGTGCCAGCAGCTTAGGGAGACTAGCGGTCCCGGTAGGAGAGACCCAGTACTTC
. . TRBJ1-2 16 TRBV5-4 CASSLGGETGIYGYTF TGTGCCAGCAGCCTTGGTGGCGAAACAGGGATTTATGGCTACACCTTC
TRBD1 . TRBJ1-2 16 TRBV5-5 CASSSTGGARKSGYTF TGTGCCAGCAGTTCGACAGGGGGCGCCAGGAAGTCTGGCTACACCTTC
. once TRBJ2-4 15 TRBV7-3 CASSAGGGAKNIQYF TGTGCCAGCAGCGCCGGCGGGGGCGCCAAAAACATTCAGTACTTC
. . TRBJ2-7 13 TRBV29-1 CSVVWVGGYEQYF TGCAGCGTTGTCTGGGTCGGGGGCTACGAGCAGTACTTC
TRBD1 few TRBJ2-1 15 TRBV5-1 CASSSTGQGLNEQFF TGCGCCAGCAGCTCAACGGGACAGGGGCTGAATGAGCAGTTCTTC
. . TRBJ2-7 13 TRBV6-5 CASVRSNSYEQYF TGTGCCAGCGTCAGGTCTAACTCCTACGAGCAGTACTTC
. few TRBJ1-2 15 TRBV4-1 CASSQALGAGPEGTF TGCGCCAGCAGCCAAGCCTTGGGGGCAGGTCCTGAGGGCACCTTC
TRBD2 once TRBJ2-7 15 TRBV2 CASSELGGGGYEQYF TGTGCCAGCAGTGAATTGGGCGGGGGGGGATACGAGCAGTACTTC
. few TRBJ2-1 15 TRBV12-3/TRBV12-4 CASRRQSSSYNEQFF TGTGCCAGCAGGAGACAGTCTAGCTCCTACAATGAGCAGTTCTTC
TRBD2 many TRBJ2-1 13 TRBV12-3/TRBV12-4 CASTRTSGGEQFF TGTGCCAGCACCAGGACTAGCGGGGGTGAGCAGTTCTTC
TRBD2 . TRBJ2-3 15 TRBV20-1 CSQTTLAGAADTQYF TGCAGCCAAACAACCCTAGCGGGGGCCGCAGATACGCAGTATTTT
. few TRBJ2-3 14 TRBV24-1 CATSLGGGTDTQYF TGTGCCACCAGTCTGGGGGGAGGCACAGATACGCAGTATTTT
TRBD2 . TRBJ2-7 13 TRBV11-2 CASGTSGGYEQYF TGTGCCAGCGGTACTAGCGGGGGTTACGAGCAGTACTTC
TRBD2 few TRBJ2-1 16 TRBV20-1 CSARGLAGGTYNEQFF TGCAGTGCTAGAGGACTAGCGGGGGGAACCTACAATGAGCAGTTCTTC
. . TRBJ1-6 16 TRBV27 CASSLRESSYNSPLHF TGTGCCAGCAGTTTAAGGGAGAGCTCCTATAATTCACCCCTCCACTTT
TRBD2 . TRBJ2-3 17 TRBV28 CASSPRLAGASTDTQYF TGTGCCAGCAGTCCCCGACTAGCGGGGGCTAGCACAGATACGCAGTATTTT
TRBD2 . TRBJ2-5 15 TRBV5-1 CASSRDSGKQETQYF TGCGCCAGCAGCAGAGACAGCGGGAAACAAGAGACCCAGTACTTC
. few TRBJ1-5 15 TRBV12-3/TRBV12-4 CASSYVGDGNQPQHF TGTGCCAGCAGTTACGTCGGGGACGGCAATCAGCCCCAGCATTTT
TRBD1 . TRBJ2-1 13 TRBV5-1 CASFGDSYNEQFF TGCGCCAGCTTTGGGGACAGTTACAATGAGCAGTTCTTC
. . TRBJ1-5 14 TRBV10-3 CAISVEGGTQPQHF TGTGCCATCAGTGTTGAGGGAGGAACTCAGCCCCAGCATTTT
. . TRBJ2-3 12 TRBV20-1 CSARPSVDTQYF TGCAGTGCAAGACCTAGCGTGGATACGCAGTATTTT